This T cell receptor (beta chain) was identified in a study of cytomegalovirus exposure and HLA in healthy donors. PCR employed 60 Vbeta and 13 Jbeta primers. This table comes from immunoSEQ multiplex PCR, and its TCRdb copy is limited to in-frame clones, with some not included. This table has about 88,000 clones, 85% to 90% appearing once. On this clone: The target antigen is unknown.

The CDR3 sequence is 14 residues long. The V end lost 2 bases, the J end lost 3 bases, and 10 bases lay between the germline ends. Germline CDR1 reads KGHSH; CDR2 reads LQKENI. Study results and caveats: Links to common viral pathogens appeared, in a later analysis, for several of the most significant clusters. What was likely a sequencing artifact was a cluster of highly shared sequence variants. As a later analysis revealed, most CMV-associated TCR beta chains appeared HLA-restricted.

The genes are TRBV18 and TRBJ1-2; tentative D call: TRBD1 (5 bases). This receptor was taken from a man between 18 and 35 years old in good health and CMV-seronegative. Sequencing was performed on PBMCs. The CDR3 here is CASSPDRSYYGYTF. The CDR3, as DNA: TGTGCCAGCTCACCAGACAGATCCTACTATGGCTACACCTTC.